This T cell receptor (beta chain) originates from a study of shared clonotypes between healthy human individuals. The germline CDR1 and CDR2 sequences are SGDLS and YYNGEE. The CDR3 sequence is 16 residues long. V lost 4 bases and J 4 bases, leaving 21 bases between the germline ends. On sorted subsets, replicate PCRs used roughly 190 ng DNA, or roughly 30,000 T cell genomes. Profiling relied on immunoSEQ multiplex PCR, and the TCRdb table lists in-frame clones only, not all of them. The sample records approximately 2,000,000 clones, about nine tenths being singletons. Study-level points and caveats: Sharing across four donors was highest in naive CD4 (around 5%) and lowest in memory CD8 (0.4%). Donors were few, which limited the genetic and exposure-history diversity represented. Naive subsets generally exceeded memory subsets in estimated richness.

On this clone itself: As yet, its antigen is unknown.

The sample comprised naive CD4+ T cells from PBMCs. Subset indicated: CD45RA+ positively selected. The clonotype originates from a man younger than 35 in good health. Some clones in this sample may be carry-over from other donors' samples. The V call is TRBV9, the J call TRBJ2-7, with a weak D call TRBD2 (5 bases). CDR3 sequence (DNA): TGTGCCAGCAGCCCCGGTCCCACGGAGTCGGGGTACGAGCAGTACTTC. Encoded protein: CASSPGPTESGYEQYF.